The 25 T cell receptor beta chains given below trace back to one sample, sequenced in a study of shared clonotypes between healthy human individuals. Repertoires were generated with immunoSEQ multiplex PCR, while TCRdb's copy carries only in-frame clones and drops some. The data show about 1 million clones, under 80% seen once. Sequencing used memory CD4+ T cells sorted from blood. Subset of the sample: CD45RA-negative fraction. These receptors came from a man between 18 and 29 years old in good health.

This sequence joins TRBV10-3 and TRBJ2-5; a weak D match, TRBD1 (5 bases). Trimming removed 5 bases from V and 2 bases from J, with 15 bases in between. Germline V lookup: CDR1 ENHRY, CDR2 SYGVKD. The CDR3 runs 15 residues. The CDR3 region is CAISPSKDSQETQYF. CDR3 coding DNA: TGTGCCATCAGTCCTAGTAAAGACAGTCAAGAGACCCAGTACTTC.

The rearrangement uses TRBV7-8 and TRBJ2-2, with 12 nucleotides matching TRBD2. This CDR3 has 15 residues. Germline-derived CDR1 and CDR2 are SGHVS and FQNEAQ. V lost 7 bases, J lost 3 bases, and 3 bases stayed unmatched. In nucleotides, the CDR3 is TGTGCCAGCAAGAGACTAGCGGGAGACACCGGGGAGCTGTTTTTT. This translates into CASKRLAGDTGELFF.

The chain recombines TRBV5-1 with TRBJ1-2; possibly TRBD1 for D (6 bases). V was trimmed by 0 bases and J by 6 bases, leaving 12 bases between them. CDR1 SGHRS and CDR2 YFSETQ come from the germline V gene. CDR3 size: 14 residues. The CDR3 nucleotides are TGCGCCAGCAGCTTGGGGGGGGCGCCGGATGGCTACACCTTC. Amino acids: CASSLGGAPDGYTF.

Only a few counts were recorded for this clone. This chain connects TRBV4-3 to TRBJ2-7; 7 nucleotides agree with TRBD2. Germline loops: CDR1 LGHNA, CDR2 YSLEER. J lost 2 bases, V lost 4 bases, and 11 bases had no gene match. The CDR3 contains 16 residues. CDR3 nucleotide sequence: TGCGCCAGCAGCCCAAAGGCAGTGGGAGGGGCCTACGAGCAGTACTTC. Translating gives CASSPKAVGGAYEQYF.

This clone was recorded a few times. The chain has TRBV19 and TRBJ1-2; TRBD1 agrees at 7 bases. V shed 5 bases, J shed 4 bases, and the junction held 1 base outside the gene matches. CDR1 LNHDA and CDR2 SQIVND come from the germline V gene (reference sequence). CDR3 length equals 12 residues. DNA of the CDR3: TGTGCCAGTAGTGACAGGGCCTATGGCTACACCTTC. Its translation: CASSDRAYGYTF. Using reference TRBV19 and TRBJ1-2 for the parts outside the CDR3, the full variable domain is DGGITQSPKYLFRKEGQNVTLSCEQNLNHDAMYWYRQDPGQGLRLIYYSQIVNDFQKGDIAEGYSVSREKKESFPLTVTSAQKNPTAFYLCASSDRAYGYTFGSGTRLTVV.

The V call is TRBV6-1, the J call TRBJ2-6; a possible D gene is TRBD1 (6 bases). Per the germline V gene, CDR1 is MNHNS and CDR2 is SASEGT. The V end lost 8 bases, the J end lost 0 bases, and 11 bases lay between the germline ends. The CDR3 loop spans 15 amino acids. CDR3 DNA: TGTGCCAGCGACAGGCCCTCCTCTGGGGCCAACGTCCTGACTTTC. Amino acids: CASDRPSSGANVLTF.

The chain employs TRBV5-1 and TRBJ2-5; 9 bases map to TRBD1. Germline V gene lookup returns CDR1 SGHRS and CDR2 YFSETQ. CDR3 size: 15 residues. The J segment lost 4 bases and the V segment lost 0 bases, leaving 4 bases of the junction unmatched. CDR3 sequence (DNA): TGCGCCAGCAGCTTGGCACTGACAGGGGGAGAGACCCAGTACTTC. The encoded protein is CASSLALTGGETQYF.

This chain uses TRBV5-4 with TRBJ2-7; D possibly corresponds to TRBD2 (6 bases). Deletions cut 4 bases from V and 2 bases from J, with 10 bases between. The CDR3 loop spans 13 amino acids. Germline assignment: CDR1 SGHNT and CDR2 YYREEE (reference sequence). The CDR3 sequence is CASSKGLAYEQYF. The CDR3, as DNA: TGTGCCAGCAGCAAGGGACTTGCCTACGAGCAGTACTTC.

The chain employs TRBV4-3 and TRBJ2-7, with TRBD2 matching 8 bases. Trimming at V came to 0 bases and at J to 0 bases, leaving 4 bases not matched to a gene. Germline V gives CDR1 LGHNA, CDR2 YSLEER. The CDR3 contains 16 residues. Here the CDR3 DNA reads TGCGCCAGCAGCCAAGAACTAGCGGTCAGCTCCTACGAGCAGTACTTC. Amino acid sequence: CASSQELAVSSYEQYF.

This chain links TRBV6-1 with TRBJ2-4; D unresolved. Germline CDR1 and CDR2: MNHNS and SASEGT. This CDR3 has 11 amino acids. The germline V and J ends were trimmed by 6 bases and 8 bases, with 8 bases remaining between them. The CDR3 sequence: CASREKDIQYF. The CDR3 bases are TGTGCCAGCAGGGAAAAGGACATTCAGTACTTC.

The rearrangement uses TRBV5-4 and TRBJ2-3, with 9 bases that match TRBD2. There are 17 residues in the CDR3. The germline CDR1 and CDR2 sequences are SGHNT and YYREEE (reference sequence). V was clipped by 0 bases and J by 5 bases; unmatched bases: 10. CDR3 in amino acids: CASSLVSREGRLDTQYF. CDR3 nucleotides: TGTGCCAGCAGCTTGGTGTCGCGGGAGGGCCGATTAGATACGCAGTATTTT.

CDR3 in DNA: TGTGCCAGCAGCTTAGCGGCTCCAGATACGCAGTATTTT. Its translation is CASSLAAPDTQYF. The chain is built from TRBV11-3 and TRBJ2-3; D is uncertain. The CDR3 runs 13 residues. CDR1 and CDR2 (germline): SGHNT, YENEEA. With 1 base removed from V and 4 bases from J, the gap between germline ends came to 6 bases.

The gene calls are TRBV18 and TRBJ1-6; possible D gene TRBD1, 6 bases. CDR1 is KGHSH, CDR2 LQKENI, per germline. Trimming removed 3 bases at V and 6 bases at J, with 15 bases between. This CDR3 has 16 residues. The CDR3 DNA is TGTGCCAGCTCACCCGGGGTCGGGGGGCTTAATTCACCCCTCCACTTT. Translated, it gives CASSPGVGGLNSPLHF.

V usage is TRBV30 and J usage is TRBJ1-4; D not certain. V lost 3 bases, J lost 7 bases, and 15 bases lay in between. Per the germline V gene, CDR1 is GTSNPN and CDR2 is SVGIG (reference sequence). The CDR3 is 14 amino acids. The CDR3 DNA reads TGTGCCTGGAGCTCCCGCGCCCGAGGTGAAAAACTGTTTTTT. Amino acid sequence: CAWSSRARGEKLFF.

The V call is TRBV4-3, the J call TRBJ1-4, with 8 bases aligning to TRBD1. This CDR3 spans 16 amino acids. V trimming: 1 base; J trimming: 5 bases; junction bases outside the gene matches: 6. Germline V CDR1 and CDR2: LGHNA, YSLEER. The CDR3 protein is CASSQVWGQANEKLFF. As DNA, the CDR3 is TGCGCCAGCAGCCAAGTCTGGGGACAGGCAAATGAAAAACTGTTTTTT.

CDR3 sequence (DNA): TGCGCCAGCAGCCTCCTACACACAGTTGACACTGAAGCTTTCTTT. Amino acids: CASSLLHTVDTEAFF. The chain uses TRBV4-1 and TRBJ1-1; D not certain. V lost 4 bases to trimming and J lost 3 bases, with 15 bases between them. This CDR3 spans 15 amino acids. Germline V gene data show CDR1 as MGHRA and CDR2 as YSYEKL.

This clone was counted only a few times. CDR3 loop: CAWSGARNQPQHF. In DNA form, the CDR3 reads TGTGCCTGGAGTGGGGCAAGGAATCAGCCCCAGCATTTT. This chain uses TRBV30 with TRBJ1-5, with D uncertain. This CDR3 has 13 amino acids. Germline V gives CDR1 GTSNPN, CDR2 SVGIG (reference sequence). With 1 base removed from V and 4 bases from J, the gap between germline ends came to 8 bases.

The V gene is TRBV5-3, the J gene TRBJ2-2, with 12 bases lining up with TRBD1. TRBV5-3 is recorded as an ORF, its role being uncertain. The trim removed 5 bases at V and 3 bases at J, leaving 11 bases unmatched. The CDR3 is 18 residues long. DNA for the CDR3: TGTGCCAGAAGTCCCGGTAGGGACAGGGGGCCGGACACCGGGGAGCTGTTTTTT. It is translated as CARSPGRDRGPDTGELFF.

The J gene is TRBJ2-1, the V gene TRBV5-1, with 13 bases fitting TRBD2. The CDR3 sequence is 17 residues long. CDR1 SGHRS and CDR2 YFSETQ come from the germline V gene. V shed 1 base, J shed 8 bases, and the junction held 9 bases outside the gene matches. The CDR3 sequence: CASSLTSGGAGSYEQFF. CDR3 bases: TGCGCCAGCAGCTTGACTAGCGGGGGGGCCGGTTCCTATGAGCAGTTCTTC. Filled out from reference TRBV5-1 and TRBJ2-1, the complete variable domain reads KAGVTQTPRYLIKTRGQQVTLSCSPISGHRSVSWYQQTPGQGLQFLFEYFSETQRNKGNFPGRFSGRQFSNSRSEMNVSTLELGDSALYLCASSLTSGGAGSYEQFFGPGTRLTVL.

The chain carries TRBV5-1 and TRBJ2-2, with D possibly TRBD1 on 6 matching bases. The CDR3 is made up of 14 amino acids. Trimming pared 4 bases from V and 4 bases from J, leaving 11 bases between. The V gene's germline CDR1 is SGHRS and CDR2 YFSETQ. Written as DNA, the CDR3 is TGCGCCAGCAGCCGTCAGGGGCTCACCGGGGAGCTGTTTTTT. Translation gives CASSRQGLTGELFF.

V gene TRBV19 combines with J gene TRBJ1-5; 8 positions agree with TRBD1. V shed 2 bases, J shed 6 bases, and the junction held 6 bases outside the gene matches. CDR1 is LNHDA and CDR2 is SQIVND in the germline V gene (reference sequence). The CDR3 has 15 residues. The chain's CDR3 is CASSIIQGAIQPQHF. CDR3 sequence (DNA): TGTGCCAGTAGTATAATTCAGGGGGCGATTCAGCCCCAGCATTTT.

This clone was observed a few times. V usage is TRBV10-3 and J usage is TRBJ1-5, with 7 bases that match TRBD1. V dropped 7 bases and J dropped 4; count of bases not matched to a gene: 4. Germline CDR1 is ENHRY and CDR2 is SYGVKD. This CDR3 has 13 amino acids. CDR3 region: CAINWDRNQPQHF. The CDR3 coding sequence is TGTGCCATCAATTGGGACAGAAATCAGCCCCAGCATTTT.

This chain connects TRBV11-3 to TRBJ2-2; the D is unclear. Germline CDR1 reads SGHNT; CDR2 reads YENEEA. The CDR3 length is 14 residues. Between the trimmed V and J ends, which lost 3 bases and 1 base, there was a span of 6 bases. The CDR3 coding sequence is TGTGCCAGCAGCTTTCGACTGAACACCGGGGAGCTGTTTTTT. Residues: CASSFRLNTGELFF. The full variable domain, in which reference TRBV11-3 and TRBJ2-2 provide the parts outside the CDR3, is EAGVVQSPRYKIIEKKQPVAFWCNPISGHNTLYWYLQNLGQGPELLIRYENEEAVDDSQLPKDRFSAERLKGVDSTLKIQPAELGDSAVYLCASSFRLNTGELFFGEGSRLTVL.

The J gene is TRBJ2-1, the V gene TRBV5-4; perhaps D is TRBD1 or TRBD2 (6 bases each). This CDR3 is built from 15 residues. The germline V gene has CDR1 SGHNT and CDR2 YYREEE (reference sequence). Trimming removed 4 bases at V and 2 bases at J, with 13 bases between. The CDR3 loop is CASSGGGMTYNEQFF. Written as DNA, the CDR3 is TGTGCCAGCAGCGGGGGCGGGATGACCTACAATGAGCAGTTCTTC.

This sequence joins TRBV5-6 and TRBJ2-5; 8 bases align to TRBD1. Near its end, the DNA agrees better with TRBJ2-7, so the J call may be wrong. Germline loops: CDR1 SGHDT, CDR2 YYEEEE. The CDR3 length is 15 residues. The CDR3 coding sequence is TGTGCCAGCAGCTTGTACGGACAGGGTTCCGACGAGCAGTACTTC. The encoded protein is CASSLYGQGSDEQYF.